These T cell receptor beta chains were read from a single sample in a study of patients and donors after allogeneic stem cell transplantation. MiXCR was run by TCRdb on the RT-PCR reads, yielding one entry per CDR3 protein. The sample includes approximately 99,000 distinct CDR3 sequences, around 36% of them seen just once. The sequencing sample was made of blood, either unsorted or a sorted T cell fraction (not recorded which). These receptor sequences come from a human donor who was either an allogeneic HSCT recipient or a stem cell or donor lymphocyte infusion donor (not recorded which). It is not recorded whose cells these are; they may come from a transplant donor. Each CDR3 is given with its conserved first and last residue. The D gene is left open where the match is weak. Not every row has a clone size; where given, it reads once, few, many or a size class.

d_call: TRBD2; v_call: TRBV7-2; j_call: TRBJ2-1; clone_size: .; cdr3_aa: CASRRSTSGYNEQFF; cdr3_nt: TGTGCCAGCAGACGCAGCACTAGCGGATACAATGAGCAGTTCTTC
d_call: .; v_call: TRBV20-1; j_call: TRBJ2-6; clone_size: .; cdr3_aa: CSARGPGSGANVLTF; cdr3_nt: TGCAGTGCTAGAGGGCCCGGCTCTGGGGCCAACGTCCTGACTTTC
d_call: .; v_call: TRBV4-3; j_call: TRBJ1-6; clone_size: many; cdr3_aa: CASSQVGKGLHF; cdr3_nt: TGCGCCAGCAGCCAAGTGGGGAAAGGCCTCCACTTT
d_call: .; v_call: TRBV7-2; j_call: TRBJ2-3; clone_size: few; cdr3_aa: CASSLGPFFTDTQYF; cdr3_nt: TGTGCCAGCAGCTTGGGGCCGTTTTTCACAGATACGCAGTATTTT
d_call: .; v_call: TRBV6-5; j_call: TRBJ2-5; clone_size: few; cdr3_aa: CASRPGTLQETQYF; cdr3_nt: TGTGCCAGCAGACCCGGGACACTTCAAGAGACCCAGTACTTC
d_call: .; v_call: TRBV29-1; j_call: TRBJ1-1; clone_size: few; cdr3_aa: CSVAHGQGAPLDTEAFF; cdr3_nt: TGCAGCGTTGCCCACGGACAAGGGGCCCCCTTGGACACTGAAGCTTTCTTT
d_call: .; v_call: TRBV24-1; j_call: TRBJ1-2; clone_size: few; cdr3_aa: CATSDSGKSSYGYTF; cdr3_nt: TGTGCCACCAGTGATTCTGGAAAATCCTCCTATGGCTACACCTTC
d_call: TRBD1; v_call: TRBV12-3/TRBV12-4; j_call: TRBJ2-3; clone_size: .; cdr3_aa: CASSDRGTDTQYF; cdr3_nt: TGTGCCAGCAGTGACAGGGGCACAGATACGCAGTATTTT
d_call: .; v_call: TRBV29-1; j_call: TRBJ2-3; clone_size: many; cdr3_aa: CSVEAGPSETQYF; cdr3_nt: TGCAGCGTTGAGGCGGGACCTTCCGAGACGCAGTATTTT
d_call: TRBD1; v_call: TRBV20-1; j_call: TRBJ1-1; clone_size: .; cdr3_aa: CSAFGQANTEAFF; cdr3_nt: TGCAGCGCTTTTGGACAGGCTAACACTGAAGCTTTCTTT
d_call: .; v_call: TRBV12-3/TRBV12-4; j_call: TRBJ1-6; clone_size: .; cdr3_aa: CASSLLGTDNSPLHF; cdr3_nt: TGTGCCAGCAGTTTATTGGGGACGGATAATTCACCCCTCCACTTT
d_call: .; v_call: TRBV20-1; j_call: TRBJ2-7; clone_size: .; cdr3_aa: CSATSPPGQQWGEQYF; cdr3_nt: TGCAGTGCTACTTCCCCTCCGGGACAACAGTGGGGGGAGCAGTACTTC
d_call: .; v_call: TRBV4-3; j_call: TRBJ1-1; clone_size: few; cdr3_aa: CASSQGPDRNTEAFF; cdr3_nt: TGCGCCAGCAGCCAAGGCCCCGACAGGAACACTGAAGCTTTCTTT
d_call: .; v_call: TRBV7-3; j_call: TRBJ2-3; clone_size: .; cdr3_aa: CASSLTGVDTQYF; cdr3_nt: TGTGCCAGCAGCTTAACTGGAGTAGATACGCAGTATTTT
d_call: TRBD1; v_call: TRBV29-1; j_call: TRBJ1-2; clone_size: .; cdr3_aa: CSVEGDRGPHLGCTF; cdr3_nt: TGCAGCGTTGAAGGGGACAGGGGCCCACATTTGGGCTGCACCTTC
d_call: .; v_call: TRBV15; j_call: TRBJ1-1; clone_size: .; cdr3_aa: CATSGGGQTEAFF; cdr3_nt: TGTGCCACCAGCGGGGGGGGTCAGACTGAAGCTTTCTTT
d_call: TRBD2; v_call: TRBV20-1; j_call: TRBJ2-7; clone_size: .; cdr3_aa: CSAAETSGRAYEQYF; cdr3_nt: TGCAGTGCCGCTGAGACTAGCGGGCGAGCCTACGAGCAGTACTTC
d_call: TRBD1; v_call: TRBV12-3/TRBV12-4; j_call: TRBJ1-5; clone_size: .; cdr3_aa: CASSPAGRGSNQPQHF; cdr3_nt: TGTGCCAGCAGTCCGGCGGGCAGGGGGAGCAATCAGCCCCAGCATTTT
d_call: TRBD1; v_call: TRBV4-3; j_call: TRBJ1-1; clone_size: medium-sized; cdr3_aa: CASSQEGQGTTEAFF; cdr3_nt: TGCGCCAGCAGCCAAGAGGGACAGGGGACCACTGAAGCTTTCTTT
d_call: TRBD2; v_call: TRBV20-1; j_call: TRBJ2-7; clone_size: .; cdr3_aa: CSAGTSGYEQYF; cdr3_nt: TGCAGTGCAGGGACTAGCGGGTACGAGCAGTACTTC
d_call: TRBD2; v_call: TRBV20-1; j_call: TRBJ2-4; clone_size: .; cdr3_aa: CSATREGNIQYF; cdr3_nt: TGCAGTGCTACCAGGGAGGGAAACATTCAGTACTTC
d_call: .; v_call: TRBV15; j_call: TRBJ1-5; clone_size: few; cdr3_aa: CATSREADLNQPQHF; cdr3_nt: TGTGCCACCAGCAGAGAGGCAGACCTCAATCAGCCCCAGCATTTT
d_call: .; v_call: TRBV20-1; j_call: TRBJ2-2; clone_size: .; cdr3_aa: CSARDVIWGSSNTGELFF; cdr3_nt: TGCAGTGCTAGAGATGTCATTTGGGGGTCCTCGAACACCGGGGAGCTGTTTTTT
d_call: .; v_call: TRBV20-1; j_call: TRBJ1-2; clone_size: .; cdr3_aa: CSASHMGGRSGYTF; cdr3_nt: TGCAGTGCTAGCCATATGGGGGGAAGAAGTGGCTACACCTTC
d_call: .; v_call: TRBV5-6; j_call: TRBJ1-2; clone_size: .; cdr3_aa: CASSLGLKLTNYGYTF; cdr3_nt: TGTGCCAGCAGCTTGGGACTCAAACTAACTAACTATGGCTACACCTTC
d_call: TRBD1; v_call: TRBV24-1; j_call: TRBJ2-1; clone_size: .; cdr3_aa: CATSVPGQINNEQFF; cdr3_nt: TGTGCCACCAGTGTCCCGGGACAGATTAACAATGAGCAGTTCTTC
d_call: TRBD2; v_call: TRBV5-1; j_call: TRBJ2-7; clone_size: .; cdr3_aa: CASSLAGGTLYF; cdr3_nt: TGCGCCAGCAGCTTGGCGGGAGGGACTCTGTACTTC
d_call: .; v_call: TRBV20-1; j_call: TRBJ2-1; clone_size: few; cdr3_aa: CSANPTWSSYNEQFF; cdr3_nt: TGCAGTGCTAACCCCACATGGAGCTCCTACAATGAGCAGTTCTTC
d_call: TRBD1; v_call: TRBV6-2/TRBV6-3; j_call: TRBJ2-2; clone_size: few; cdr3_aa: CATGTAPTGELFF; cdr3_nt: TGTGCCACCGGGACAGCTCCCACCGGGGAGCTGTTTTTT
d_call: .; v_call: TRBV20-1; j_call: TRBJ2-7; clone_size: .; cdr3_aa: CSVTEGRARYF; cdr3_nt: TGCAGTGTGACGGAAGGTAGGGCGCGGTACTTC
d_call: .; v_call: TRBV20-1; j_call: TRBJ2-5; clone_size: few; cdr3_aa: CSARGPLATRGQETQYF; cdr3_nt: TGCAGTGCTAGAGGCCCTTTAGCGACCCGGGGCCAAGAGACCCAGTACTTC
d_call: TRBD2; v_call: TRBV11-2; j_call: TRBJ2-3; clone_size: .; cdr3_aa: CAGAGSGKLADTQYF; cdr3_nt: TGTGCCGGGGCGGGCAGCGGGAAATTGGCAGATACGCAGTATTTT
d_call: TRBD1; v_call: TRBV6-2/TRBV6-3; j_call: TRBJ1-1; clone_size: few; cdr3_aa: CASGQGKAGEAFF; cdr3_nt: TGTGCTTCAGGACAGGGCAAAGCCGGGGAAGCTTTCTTT
d_call: .; v_call: TRBV28; j_call: TRBJ1-1; clone_size: few; cdr3_aa: CASPYPIVGTEAFF; cdr3_nt: TGTGCCAGCCCCTACCCCATCGTTGGCACTGAAGCTTTCTTT
d_call: .; v_call: TRBV7-8; j_call: TRBJ1-4; clone_size: .; cdr3_aa: CASSPRNANEKLFF; cdr3_nt: TGTGCCAGCAGCCCCAGGAATGCCAATGAAAAACTGTTTTTT
d_call: .; v_call: TRBV6-5; j_call: TRBJ1-2; clone_size: .; cdr3_aa: CASSYDRAGLGYGYTF; cdr3_nt: TGTGCCAGCAGTTACGATCGAGCAGGGCTGGGGTATGGCTACACCTTC
d_call: TRBD2; v_call: TRBV7-2; j_call: TRBJ2-3; clone_size: .; cdr3_aa: CASSLEGLAANTQYF; cdr3_nt: TGTGCCAGCAGCTTAGAGGGACTAGCGGCCAATACGCAGTATTTT
d_call: TRBD2; v_call: TRBV9; j_call: TRBJ2-2; clone_size: .; cdr3_aa: CASSVGGLAGFTGELFF; cdr3_nt: TGTGCCAGCAGCGTAGGAGGCCTAGCGGGGTTCACCGGGGAGCTGTTTTTT
d_call: .; v_call: TRBV10-3; j_call: TRBJ1-5; clone_size: .; cdr3_aa: CAISESWGGSNQPQHF; cdr3_nt: TGTGCCATCAGTGAGTCTTGGGGAGGGAGCAATCAGCCCCAGCATTTT
d_call: TRBD2; v_call: TRBV4-3; j_call: TRBJ2-1; clone_size: few; cdr3_aa: CASSRRLAGPENEQFF; cdr3_nt: TGCGCCAGCAGCCGACGACTAGCGGGACCCGAGAATGAGCAGTTCTTC
d_call: TRBD1; v_call: TRBV11-2; j_call: TRBJ1-5; clone_size: .; cdr3_aa: CASSSGTGVQPQHF; cdr3_nt: TGTGCCAGCAGCTCCGGGACAGGGGTTCAGCCCCAGCATTTT
d_call: .; v_call: TRBV4-3; j_call: TRBJ2-3; clone_size: .; cdr3_aa: CASSPHFRDSTDTQYF; cdr3_nt: TGCGCCAGCAGCCCACATTTCAGGGACTCCACAGATACGCAGTATTTT
d_call: .; v_call: TRBV29-1; j_call: TRBJ1-2; clone_size: many; cdr3_aa: CSVEDLQETGGYTF; cdr3_nt: TGCAGCGTTGAAGATCTTCAGGAGACAGGAGGCTACACCTTC
d_call: .; v_call: TRBV15; j_call: TRBJ2-7; clone_size: .; cdr3_aa: CATSRDQTYEQYF; cdr3_nt: TGTGCCACCAGCAGAGATCAAACTTACGAGCAGTACTTC
d_call: TRBD1; v_call: TRBV5-1; j_call: TRBJ1-1; clone_size: few; cdr3_aa: CASNWRQGGTEAFF; cdr3_nt: TGCGCCAGCAATTGGAGACAGGGAGGGACTGAAGCTTTCTTT
d_call: .; v_call: TRBV5-6; j_call: TRBJ1-4; clone_size: few; cdr3_aa: CASSLVRLGGEKLFF; cdr3_nt: TGTGCCAGCAGCTTGGTTCGGCTGGGTGGTGAAAAACTGTTTTTT
d_call: .; v_call: TRBV7-2; j_call: TRBJ1-2; clone_size: few; cdr3_aa: CASSPARSGRLLYGYTF; cdr3_nt: TGTGCCAGCAGCCCGGCGCGATCGGGACGGCTCCTCTATGGCTACACCTTC
d_call: .; v_call: TRBV6-5; j_call: TRBJ1-5; clone_size: .; cdr3_aa: CASRPSISGRPQHF; cdr3_nt: TGTGCCAGCAGACCAAGTATTTCTGGGCGGCCCCAGCATTTT
d_call: TRBD1; v_call: TRBV24-1; j_call: TRBJ1-2; clone_size: .; cdr3_aa: CATSDSDRPYGYTF; cdr3_nt: TGTGCCACCAGTGACTCGGACAGGCCCTATGGCTACACCTTC
d_call: TRBD2; v_call: TRBV15; j_call: TRBJ2-3; clone_size: few; cdr3_aa: CATSRDGIAGDTQYF; cdr3_nt: TGTGCCACCAGCAGAGATGGAATAGCGGGAGATACGCAGTATTTT
d_call: TRBD1; v_call: TRBV6-2/TRBV6-3; j_call: TRBJ2-1; clone_size: .; cdr3_aa: CASSYSGTALLNEQFF; cdr3_nt: TGTGCCAGCAGTTACTCGGGGACAGCACTCCTCAATGAGCAGTTCTTC
d_call: .; v_call: TRBV6-2/TRBV6-3; j_call: TRBJ2-1; clone_size: once; cdr3_aa: CASSYIRRVGEQFF; cdr3_nt: TGTGCCAGCAGTTACATCCGACGAGTGGGTGAGCAGTTCTTC
d_call: .; v_call: TRBV12-3/TRBV12-4; j_call: TRBJ1-2; clone_size: .; cdr3_aa: CASSRQGLGYTF; cdr3_nt: TGTGCCAGCAGTCGGCAGGGATTAGGCTACACCTTC
d_call: .; v_call: TRBV20-1; j_call: TRBJ2-7; clone_size: .; cdr3_aa: CSARDREMGYEQHF; cdr3_nt: TGCAGTGCTAGAGATCGTGAGATGGGCTACGAGCAGCACTTC